This record covers a single T cell receptor beta chain. Its antigen remains undetermined. No much larger clonotype is one base removed from it; base qualities were not supplied. This sample stems from a study of a mutant IDH1 vaccine in newly diagnosed glioma (dated by TCRdb to the early 2020s). In the study overall: Of the approximately 30 treated patients, 62.5% were male and about 40% were female, and a mean age of approximately 40 years was recorded. Six visits were used for peripheral blood collection: V03 (baseline), V05, V07, V10, V12 and V13. Prior to enrollment, standard therapy consisting of radiotherapy alone, temozolomide alone, or radiochemotherapy with temozolomide had been administered to patients, with the combination being received by most patients. Longitudinal TCRB deep sequencing was done for 25 to 30 treated patients, wherever samples were available for exploratory analyses. Summary of the overall study and its limitations: Vaccine-induced immune responses across multiple MHC alleles were detected in 90% to 95% of patients. PBMC samples for TCRB deep sequencing were selected based on availability. No apparent relationship was observed between pseudoprogression and alterations in the top peripheral T cell clonotypes detected by TCRB sequencing. The authors stated that sample limitations prevented analyses of patient blood samples from being reproduced.

The label giving this sample's time point can be read as: baseline, week 1 (first vaccination visit). Interpreted using the paper, the treatment or condition label stands for: pre-vaccination baseline after standard-of-care therapy. All donors had newly diagnosed IDH1-mutant astrocytomas of WHO grade 3 or 4 that showed loss of nuclear ATRX. The samples were drawn from NOA16, a multicentre, single-arm, open-label phase I trial in Germany that tested a mutant IDH1 peptide vaccine in humans for the first time. Blood drawn at visit V03 was used as the baseline sample for immunogenicity testing. The DNeasy Blood and Tissue Kit was used to extract genomic DNA from EDTA blood for TCRB sequencing. The library came from the immunoSEQ multiplex PCR assay. Following the manufacturer's protocol, the hsTCRB Kit was used to amplify rearranged TCR beta chain sequences. TCRB libraries were sequenced on an Illumina MiSeq. For the original study's pipeline: Demultiplexing, trimming and gene mapping were performed with the kit vendor's proprietary platform. TCRdb carries this immuneACCESS record with in-frame sequences only. Its versions omit some clonotypes, under half of them owing to an unresolved V gene in the studies checked, with the rest unexplained. That table is the source of V, J and clone size, and D and trimming were worked out from the DNA. The sample records about 34,000 clones, around 83% of which are singletons. Roughly 9% of the sample comes from the top ten.

V was cut back by 7 bases and J by 5 bases, leaving a gap of 18 bases between them. The CDR3, from cysteine to phenylalanine, totals 15 residues. The kept DNA is CDR3 alone, 45 bases in frame from the first base. Sequences ENHRY (CDR1) and SYGVKD (CDR2) are obtained from the germline V gene. The sequence was obtained from a man aged 45-65 years with glioma. Some clones in this sample may be carry-over from other donors' samples. This specimen consisted of peripheral blood mononuclear cells (PBMCs), obtained from a glioma patient treated with radiotherapy, temozolomide or both. The rearrangement combines TRBV10-3 with TRBJ2-1; TRBD1 is a possible D gene, resting on 6 matching bases. The encoded CDR3 is CAIKGDITRNNEQFF. The nucleotide sequence reads as follows: TGTGCCATCAAAGGGGACATCACGCGGAACAATGAGCAGTTCTTC.